Reported below is one T cell receptor beta chain. The trim removed 5 bases at V and 8 bases at J, leaving 5 bases unmatched. The CDR3 runs to 14 residues. CDR1 is SGHAT and CDR2 is FQDESV in the germline V gene (reference sequence). The sample comes from a study of blood T cell repertoires in COVID-19. Background on the study: The samples span acute and convalescent COVID-19 from the United States, Italy and Spain. Sample material is recorded as cDNA or gDNA derived from T cells, B-cell-depleted T cells, or PBMCs.

Study processing details: Estimation of nucleated cell counts was performed using reference gene primer amplification. The protocol was immunoSEQ multiplex PCR, while the TCRdb copy is restricted to in-frame clones and leaves out a portion. From that table come the V and J calls and clone size; the DNA was used to work out D and trimming. This table holds roughly 81,000 clones, almost 85% found once. Sequencing was performed on peripheral blood. The origin of this receptor is a man in his 60s with acute or convalescent COVID-19. This rearrangement joins TRBV11-1 to TRBJ1-4; TRBD1 aligns across 10 bases. The CDR3 DNA is TGTGCCAGCAGCCCGGGACAGGGGAACGAAAAACTGTTTTTT. Its translation: CASSPGQGNEKLFF.